The 17 T cell receptor beta chains in this list originate from one sample, sequenced in a study of shared clonotypes between healthy human individuals. Terminally differentiated effector memory CD45RA+ cells were excluded by CCR7 positive selection of CD45RO-negative cells. Only in-frame clones appear in the TCRdb table, and some are missing; sequencing was by immunoSEQ multiplex PCR. Of nearly 2 million clones listed, over 85% are singletons. The material sequenced was naive CD8+ T cells sorted from blood. All receptors derive from a man aged 18 to 30 in good health.

The chain recombines TRBV6-6 with TRBJ2-4; D gene uncertain. The CDR3 totals 14 residues. V was trimmed by 4 bases and J by 2 bases, leaving 9 bases between them. Germline values: CDR1 MNHNY, CDR2 SVGAGI (reference sequence). The CDR3 protein is CASSFDLTKNIQYF. CDR3 nucleotide sequence: TGTGCCAGCAGTTTTGATCTAACCAAAAACATTCAGTACTTC.

The chain links TRBV30 to TRBJ1-1; D is unclear. Germline assignment: CDR1 GTSNPN and CDR2 SVGIG (reference sequence). Deletions cut 8 bases from V and 1 base from J, with 11 bases between. The CDR3 has 12 residues. The CDR3 sequence: CAGWGKNTEAFF. CDR3 sequence (DNA): TGTGCCGGTTGGGGAAAGAACACTGAAGCTTTCTTT.

The chain uses TRBV5-1 and TRBJ2-1, with 9 bases aligning to TRBD2. Germline CDR1 and CDR2: SGHRS and YFSETQ. Germline trimming cut 1 base from V and 1 base from J; bases unmatched to any gene: 6. CDR3 length equals 17 residues. The DNA for the CDR3 is TGCGCCAGCAGCTTGTCCAGCGGGAGGCTTTCCTACAATGAGCAGTTCTTC. This encodes CASSLSSGRLSYNEQFF.

The rearrangement links TRBV11-3 to TRBJ2-2, with TRBD2 matching over 9 bases. CDR3 size: 16 residues. Trimming took 0 bases from V and 1 from J; bases not matched to a gene: 0. Germline values: CDR1 SGHNT, CDR2 YENEEA. The CDR3 region has the DNA TGTGCCAGCAGCTTAGAACTAGCGGGGAACACCGGGGAGCTGTTTTTT. Amino acid sequence: CASSLELAGNTGELFF.

The chain has TRBV5-6 and TRBJ2-7; possible D gene TRBD1, 6 bases. The CDR3 totals 14 residues. The V end lost 0 bases, the J end lost 6 bases, and 13 bases lay between the germline ends. Germline V gene data show CDR1 as SGHDT and CDR2 as YYEEEE. CDR3 loop: CASSLGGHLFEQYF. CDR3 bases: TGTGCCAGCAGCTTGGGGGGACACCTCTTCGAGCAGTACTTC.

The rearrangement joins TRBV2 to TRBJ2-3; D might be TRBD1 (6 bases). The CDR3 runs 13 residues. CDR1 and CDR2 (germline): SNHLY, FYNNEI. Trimming shortened V by 10 bases and J by 4 bases, and 15 bases separated the two germline ends. Written as DNA, the CDR3 is TGTGCCACAAAGTCCGAGGGGGCAGATACGCAGTATTTT. Translation gives CATKSEGADTQYF.

On this clone: The same CDR3 can be traced to other DNA sequences in this sample. V gene TRBV27 combines with J gene TRBJ2-7, with TRBD2 identical over 11 bases. The CDR3 sequence is 14 residues long. Germline values: CDR1 MNHEY, CDR2 SMNVEV (reference sequence). J was trimmed by 3 bases and V by 5 bases; bases with no gene match: 3. The CDR3: CASSLLAGDYEQYF. The CDR3 coding sequence is TGTGCCAGCAGTCTACTAGCGGGAGACTACGAGCAGTACTTC.

V gene TRBV30 combines with J gene TRBJ1-2, with no clear D. Germline V gene data show CDR1 as GTSNPN and CDR2 as SVGIG (reference sequence). The ends were cut back, 7 bases at V and 8 bases at J, with 11 bases in the middle. The CDR3 has 10 residues. The CDR3, as DNA: TGTGCCTTCCGGTTAGGGGGCTACACCTTC. The encoded protein is CAFRLGGYTF.

V and J are TRBV11-2 and TRBJ2-7, with D hard to call. CDR1 is SGHAT and CDR2 is FQNNGV in the germline V gene. This CDR3 spans 11 amino acids. The V and J ends lost 5 bases and 6 bases respectively, with 8 bases between them. CDR3 sequence (DNA): TGTGCCAGCAGCCCCGGCCTCGAGCAGTACTTC. It yields the protein CASSPGLEQYF.

This chain's CDR3 is CASSGGTSGADEQFF. CDR3 in DNA: TGTGCCAGCAGCGGAGGGACTAGCGGGGCTGATGAGCAGTTCTTC. The chain combines TRBV7-8 with TRBJ2-1, with 13 nucleotides matching TRBD2. Trimming removed 5 bases from V and 8 bases from J; junction bases left unmatched: 6. The germline CDR1 and CDR2 sequences are SGHVS and FQNEAQ. There are 15 residues in the CDR3.

The J gene is TRBJ1-5, the V gene TRBV2; D not certain. Germline lookup yields CDR1 SNHLY and CDR2 FYNNEI. V was pared by 1 base and J by 1 base, with 8 bases between. The CDR3 loop spans 15 amino acids. CDR3 DNA: TGTGCCAGCAGTGAAGGGTCCTTAAGCAATCAGCCCCAGCATTTT. This sequence encodes CASSEGSLSNQPQHF.

This chain links TRBV16 with TRBJ1-1; no definite D call. Between the trimmed V and J ends, which lost 2 bases and 4 bases, there was a span of 14 bases. The CDR3 totals 15 residues. From germline, CDR1 is KGHSY and CDR2 FQNENV. CDR3 residues: CASSQTGSGSTEAFF. The CDR3 coding sequence is TGTGCCAGCAGCCAAACCGGTTCGGGGAGCACTGAAGCTTTCTTT.

This clone was seen just once. The chain combines TRBV9 with TRBJ1-2; weak D call: TRBD1 (5 bases). There are 14 residues in the CDR3. Germline CDR1 and CDR2: SGDLS and YYNGEE. V was cut by 2 bases and J by 4 bases, with 12 bases left in between. CDR3 nucleotides: TGTGCCAGCAGCGTGGATGGGGCTCTCTATGGCTACACCTTC. It codes for CASSVDGALYGYTF.

The J gene is TRBJ2-7, the V gene TRBV14; D perhaps matches TRBD2 (6 bases). The CDR3 totals 15 residues. The germline CDR1 and CDR2 sequences are SGHDN and FVKESK. V was shortened by 0 bases and J by 2 bases, with 11 bases between the two germline ends. CDR3 sequence: CASSQDGRGPYEQYF. The CDR3 DNA is TGTGCCAGCAGCCAAGATGGGCGGGGACCCTACGAGCAGTACTTC.

The chain is built from TRBV27 and TRBJ2-1, with D tentatively TRBD1 (7 bases). Germline CDR1 reads MNHEY; CDR2 reads SMNVEV (reference sequence). The CDR3 totals 13 residues. Deletions cut 6 bases from V and 10 bases from J, with 16 bases between. CDR3 nucleotide sequence: TGTGCCAGCAGGCAGGGGGGCCTAGGAGAGCAGTTCTTC. Translated: CASRQGGLGEQFF.

This sequence joins TRBV6-1 and TRBJ2-7, with D possibly called TRBD1 or TRBD2 (6 bases each). The V and J ends lost 1 base and 1 base respectively, with 14 bases between them. The CDR3 is 16 residues long. The germline V gene encodes CDR1 MNHNS and CDR2 SASEGT. As DNA, the CDR3 is TGTGCCAGCAGTGAAGAGGGGGGAAGGTTATCCTACGAGCAGTACTTC. Translation: CASSEEGGRLSYEQYF.

This sequence joins TRBV11-2 and TRBJ2-7, with D perhaps matching TRBD1 or TRBD2 (6 bases each). The CDR3 extends over 19 amino acids. V shed 1 base and J shed 4 bases, with 26 bases lying between them. In germline, CDR1 is SGHAT, CDR2 FQNNGV. DNA for the CDR3: TGTGCCAGCAGCTTAGTCTTTCCGGGGGCGGCTAGGGCAGGATACGAGCAGTACTTC. This sequence encodes CASSLVFPGAARAGYEQYF.